This is a list of T cell receptor beta chains from one sample in a study of T cell changes during pregnancy in multiple sclerosis. Measured with immunoSEQ multiplex PCR; TCRdb has only the in-frame clones, and not every one. The sample has some 38,000 clones; over 90% are singletons. The sample was CD4+ T cells from peripheral blood mononuclear cells, taken after pregnancy. Receptors originate from a female donor in good health, enrolled as a control in a pregnancy study. Both conserved end residues are trimmed from each CDR3. Fields, in order: clone size, V gene, D gene, CDR3 protein. A D gene is named only where the DNA matches it firmly. Size tells how often a clone was seen (once, few, many) or the class of an expanded clone, and some rows leave it out.

. | TRBV7-9 | TRBD2 | ASSLAGGLAGGREQF
. | TRBV5-6 | TRBD1 | ASSLGTGGSGYT
. | TRBV19 | TRBD1 | ASSAGTGANYGYT
. | TRBV30 | . | AWRPGGISAYEQY
. | TRBV15 | . | ATSRRVEYGYT
. | TRBV10-2 | TRBD1 | ASRGQGALDSPLH
. | TRBV2 | TRBD2 | ASSEGLAGGGF
. | TRBV4-3 | TRBD2 | ASSRTSGILDEQF
. | TRBV10-3 | TRBD2 | AIRETSVTGELF
. | TRBV10-2 | TRBD1 | ASSEDRDYGYT
. | TRBV5-1 | TRBD2 | ASSLILAGNNEQF
. | TRBV5-4 | . | ASSSRTDSYEQY
. | TRBV7-2 | . | ASSPSVLAKNIQY
. | TRBV5-1 | . | ASSPVSGTRLGEQY
. | TRBV9 | . | ASSVDGGSNYGYT
few | TRBV6-5 | TRBD1 | ASSRTDRGGYEQY
. | TRBV5-4 | . | ASRLDSYEQY
. | TRBV27 | . | ASRSRVPGELF
. | TRBV5-1 | TRBD2 | ASSPGLAEETQY
. | TRBV9 | . | ASSVDGGAGANVLT
. | TRBV10-3 | . | ATWDFNQPQH
. | TRBV20-1 | . | SASRGYEQF
. | TRBV15 | TRBD1 | ATSTPEPGQVGNTIY
. | TRBV2 | . | ASSEALRNTEAF
. | TRBV18 | . | ASSPLGRGSNQPQH
once | TRBV19 | TRBD1 | ASSIRGGGNTIY
. | TRBV20-1 | . | SVGAANEQF
. | TRBV5-1 | TRBD2 | ASSFASGTLGTGELF
. | TRBV9 | . | ASSVETRALLARGSYEQY
. | TRBV6-5 | . | ASSYSTGHLNYGYT
. | TRBV19 | . | ASRGTGYDYGYT
once | TRBV7-8 | TRBD2 | ASSLGLAGGSETQY
. | TRBV29-1 | . | SVEWRLNTEAF
. | TRBV19 | TRBD2 | ASSIGRAGGTNEQF
. | TRBV10-3 | . | AISEVGSMNTEAF
. | TRBV11-2 | . | ASILRGTEREQY
few | TRBV7-9 | TRBD2 | ASRPLAANTGELF
. | TRBV7-2 | . | ASSSTRVGNSPLH
. | TRBV6-5 | TRBD1 | ASIQRGLVNTEAF
once | TRBV9 | TRBD2 | ASSALAGATYEQY